Below are 24 T cell receptor beta chains sequenced from a single sample in a study of blood T cell repertoires in COVID-19. Measured with immunoSEQ multiplex PCR; TCRdb has only the in-frame clones, and not every one. The repertoire has 250,000 to 300,000 clones, about nine tenths of them found once; the top ten carry about 6%. The sequencing sample was made of peripheral blood. These receptors were collected from a woman in her fifties or sixties with COVID-19, enrolled during active disease.

J is TRBJ2-5 and V is TRBV9; 9 nucleotides agree with TRBD1. The CDR3 runs 14 residues. From germline, CDR1 is SGDLS and CDR2 YYNGEE. V dropped 3 bases and J dropped 4; count of bases not matched to a gene: 4. CDR3 sequence (DNA): TGTGCCAGCAGCGCTCGACAGGGGGGAGAGACCCAGTACTTC. Protein: CASSARQGGETQYF.

This clone has just one count. The rearrangement uses TRBV19 and TRBJ1-2, with D tentatively TRBD1 (6 bases). Germline values: CDR1 LNHDA, CDR2 SQIVND (reference sequence). The V end was cut by 4 bases, the J end by 5 bases, with 17 bases between. This CDR3 comprises 15 residues. This chain's CDR3 is CASSTGYDRIYGYTF. CDR3 sequence (DNA): TGTGCCAGTAGTACAGGCTACGACAGGATATATGGCTACACCTTC.

The CDR3 nucleotides read TGCGCCAGCAGCTTGTTGGAGTACAATGAGCAGTTCTTC. The encoded protein is CASSLLEYNEQFF. V is TRBV5-1 and J is TRBJ2-1, with no clear D. V lost 1 base and J 4 bases, leaving 6 bases between the germline ends. The CDR3 has 13 amino acids. Germline lookup yields CDR1 SGHRS and CDR2 YFSETQ.

CDR3 sequence reads: CASSGPYEQYF. In nucleotides, the CDR3 is TGTGCCAGCTCAGGCCCCTACGAGCAGTACTTC. The V call is TRBV18, the J call TRBJ2-7; no definite D call. Trimming left V 5 bases short and J 2 bases short, with 4 bases between. Per the germline V gene, CDR1 is KGHSH and CDR2 is LQKENI. The CDR3 runs 11 residues.

Details on this clone: Other DNA sequences within the sample encode an identical CDR3. CDR3 amino acids: CAWSGQGNQPQHF. Written as DNA, the CDR3 is TGTGCCTGGTCAGGACAGGGTAATCAGCCCCAGCATTTT. This rearrangement joins TRBV30 to TRBJ1-5; 8 bases are shared with TRBD1. The V and J ends lost 5 bases and 4 bases, in that order; junction bases with no gene match: 4. The CDR3 contains 13 residues. Germline assignment: CDR1 GTSNPN and CDR2 SVGIG (reference sequence). Full variable domain (remainder filled in from reference TRBV30 and TRBJ1-5): SQTIHQWPATLVQPVGSPLSLECTVEGTSNPNLYWYRQAAGRGLQLLFYSVGIGQISSEVPQNLSASRPQDRQFILSSKKLLLSDSGFYLCAWSGQGNQPQHFGDGTRLSIL.

The gene calls are TRBV19 and TRBJ1-5; D gene unclear. The ends were cut back, 4 bases at V and 6 bases at J, with 13 bases in the middle. The CDR3 has 14 amino acids. Germline CDR1 is LNHDA and CDR2 is SQIVND (reference sequence). The CDR3 region is CASSNLLGGQPQHF. The CDR3 nucleotides read TGTGCCAGTAGTAACCTGTTAGGAGGTCAGCCCCAGCATTTT.

V gene TRBV6-6 combines with J gene TRBJ2-7; 10 bases line up with TRBD2. The CDR3 runs 14 residues. Germline values: CDR1 MNHNY, CDR2 SVGAGI (reference sequence). Germline trimming cut 5 bases from V and 5 bases from J; bases unmatched to any gene: 6. CDR3: CASSLSSGSHEQYF. CDR3 nucleotide sequence: TGTGCCAGCAGTCTTTCTAGCGGGAGCCACGAGCAGTACTTC.

The chain links TRBV3-1 (or the pseudogene TRBV3-2) to TRBJ2-1; the D gene is possibly TRBD2 (5 bases). Germline V gene data show CDR1 as LGHDT and CDR2 as YNNKEL (reference sequence). The CDR3 sequence is 13 residues long. V lost 4 bases and J 7 bases, leaving 11 bases between the germline ends. CDR3 sequence (DNA): TGTGCCAGCAGCCTAAATACGGGGAATGAGCAGTTCTTC. Amino acid sequence: CASSLNTGNEQFF.

The genes are TRBV18 and TRBJ2-5, with D possibly being TRBD2 (5 bases). Germline V gives CDR1 KGHSH, CDR2 LQKENI. V lost 0 bases, J lost 4 bases, and 12 bases lay in between. The CDR3 spans 15 residues. The DNA of the CDR3 is TGTGCCAGCTCACCACCGAGGTCGGGGTCAGAGACCCAGTACTTC. It is translated as CASSPPRSGSETQYF.

This rearrangement joins TRBV10-3 to TRBJ1-1; TRBD1 matches 7 bases. V lost 4 bases and J lost 4; bases outside the gene matches: 6. CDR3 length equals 14 residues. Germline assignment: CDR1 ENHRY and CDR2 SYGVKD. CDR3 sequence reads: CAISGQGDFTEAFF. The CDR3 bases are TGTGCCATCAGTGGACAGGGTGATTTCACTGAAGCTTTCTTT.

The CDR3: CASIVAVPGELFF. CDR3 bases: TGTGCCAGCATAGTAGCCGTTCCCGGGGAGCTGTTTTTT. V and J are TRBV6-5 and TRBJ2-2; D is uncertain. Deletions cut 7 bases from V and 6 bases from J, with 12 bases between. Germline values: CDR1 MNHEY, CDR2 SVGAGI. This CDR3 is built from 13 residues.

The chain carries TRBV7-8 and TRBJ2-1; no definite D call. Trimming left V 7 bases short and J 0 bases short, with 22 bases between. Germline values: CDR1 SGHVS, CDR2 FQNEAQ. The CDR3 covers 18 residues. As DNA, the CDR3 is TGTGCCAGCACCAAAGGCGGCTTCTCCACCAGCTCCTACAATGAGCAGTTCTTC. It codes for CASTKGGFSTSSYNEQFF.

The rearrangement uses TRBV19 and TRBJ2-7; D possibly corresponds to TRBD1 (5 bases). There are 12 residues in the CDR3. CDR1 and CDR2 (germline): LNHDA, SQIVND (reference sequence). Trimming shortened V by 5 bases and J by 5 bases, and 10 bases separated the two germline ends. CDR3 sequence (DNA): TGTGCCAGTAGTCAAGAGACAGACGAGCAGTACTTC. Its protein product is CASSQETDEQYF.

This clone came up once. V gene TRBV6-1 combines with J gene TRBJ1-4, with D perhaps matching TRBD1 (5 bases). The V gene lost 2 bases and the J gene lost 5 bases, with 6 bases spanning the gap. CDR3 length equals 13 residues. Germline V CDR1 and CDR2: MNHNS, SASEGT. The CDR3 is CASSEQGNEKLFF. CDR3 sequence (DNA): TGTGCCAGCAGTGAACAGGGAAATGAAAAACTGTTTTTT.

The rearrangement uses TRBV14 and TRBJ2-5; 8 bases match TRBD1. V lost 2 bases, J lost 9 bases, and 11 bases stayed unmatched. This CDR3 region has 15 residues. CDR1 is SGHDN, CDR2 FVKESK, per germline. The CDR3 protein is CASSQLQGVLAPQYF. DNA for the CDR3: TGTGCCAGCAGCCAACTACAGGGGGTTCTTGCTCCCCAGTACTTC.

The chain has TRBV18 and TRBJ2-1, with D maybe TRBD1 (6 bases). Trimming removed 5 bases at V and 4 bases at J, with 9 bases between. Looked up from germline, CDR1 is KGHSH and CDR2 is LQKENI. CDR3 length: 13 amino acids. CDR3 region: CASSTGLYNEQFF. Written as DNA, the CDR3 is TGTGCCAGCTCAACAGGGCTGTACAATGAGCAGTTCTTC.

This clone showed up just once. The genes are TRBV18 and TRBJ2-1; weak D call: TRBD2 (5 bases). The CDR3 runs 13 residues. Germline CDR1 reads KGHSH; CDR2 reads LQKENI. Between the trimmed V and J ends, which lost 6 bases and 13 bases, there was a span of 19 bases. The DNA for the CDR3 is TGTGCCAGCTCCCCCGGGGAACTTGTCGGTCAGTTCTTC. Translation: CASSPGELVGQFF.

V gene TRBV24-1 combines with J gene TRBJ2-2; the D gene is possibly TRBD1 (6 bases). V lost 3 bases, J lost 6 bases, and 10 bases lay in between. Germline V gene lookup returns CDR1 KGHDR and CDR2 SFDVKD. The CDR3 is 14 residues long. The CDR3 sequence is CATSDPGTPGELFF. In nucleotides, the CDR3 is TGTGCCACCAGTGATCCCGGGACACCCGGGGAGCTGTTTTTT.

The chain couples TRBV11-2 to TRBJ1-4; D is ambiguous. CDR3 length equals 14 residues. Germline CDR1 is SGHAT and CDR2 is FQNNGV. The germline V and J ends were trimmed by 8 bases and 0 bases, with 10 bases remaining between them. CDR3 in DNA: TGTGCCAGCGCGGGCGGGACAACTAATGAAAAACTGTTTTTT. It encodes CASAGGTTNEKLFF.

Only one count was recorded for this clone. V and J are TRBV18 and TRBJ1-2; TRBD1 matches 9 bases. Per the germline V gene, CDR1 is KGHSH and CDR2 is LQKENI. The CDR3 sequence is 14 residues long. Germline trimming cut 3 bases from V and 13 bases from J; bases unmatched to any gene: 12. The CDR3 reads CASSPMDRGGEGTF. For the CDR3, the DNA is TGTGCCAGCTCACCGATGGACAGGGGAGGGGAAGGCACCTTC. The full variable domain, in which reference TRBV18 and TRBJ1-2 provide the parts outside the CDR3, is NAGVMQNPRHLVRRRGQEARLRCSPMKGHSHVYWYRQLPEEGLKFMVYLQKENIIDESGMPKERFSAEFPKEGPSILRIQQVVRGDSAAYFCASSPMDRGGEGTFGSGTRLTVV.

This clone is a singleton in its sample. The chain carries TRBV10-3 and TRBJ1-5, with D possibly TRBD1 on 6 matching bases. Trimming left V 4 bases short and J 4 bases short, with 14 bases between. This CDR3 region has 15 residues. Germline V lookup: CDR1 ENHRY, CDR2 SYGVKD. Written as DNA, the CDR3 is TGTGCCATCAGTGCCGTACAGGGTGGGAATCAGCCCCAGCATTTT. Amino acids: CAISAVQGGNQPQHF.

CDR3 sequence: CASSLGRRAEEAFF. The CDR3 DNA reads as TGTGCCAGCAGCTTAGGAAGGAGGGCAGAGGAAGCTTTCTTT. The V gene is TRBV7-9, the J gene TRBJ1-1; D is unresolved. CDR1 and CDR2 from the germline V gene are SEHNR and FQNEAQ (reference sequence). This CDR3 spans 14 amino acids. Trimming cost V 1 base and J 8 bases, with 14 bases left between them.

This clone came up once. This rearrangement joins TRBV3-1 (or the pseudogene TRBV3-2) to TRBJ2-5; a weak D match, TRBD2 (5 bases). The V gene's germline CDR1 is LGHDT and CDR2 YNNKEL (reference sequence). The V and J ends lost 1 base and 1 base respectively, with 13 bases between them. The CDR3 is 16 amino acids. As DNA, the CDR3 is TGTGCCAGCAGCCAAGGGGAAGCGGATTCCCAAGAGACCCAGTACTTC. Protein sequence: CASSQGEADSQETQYF.

The gene calls are TRBV27 and TRBJ1-5; D is unresolved. V lost 3 bases to trimming and J lost 5 bases, with 8 bases between them. Germline V CDR1 and CDR2: MNHEY, SMNVEV (reference sequence). This CDR3 is 13 amino acids long. CDR3 in DNA: TGTGCCAGCAGTTTCGGACTCTATCAGCCCCAGCATTTT. This translates into CASSFGLYQPQHF.